This TCR beta chain was observed in a study of blood T cell repertoires in COVID-19. About the research overall: Researchers got acute and convalescent COVID-19 samples from the United States, Italy and Spain. T cells, B-cell-depleted T cells, or PBMCs provided the cDNA or gDNA that served as material.

The germline V gene has CDR1 KGHDR and CDR2 SFDVKD. The CDR3 extends over 15 amino acids. With 3 bases clipped from V and 7 bases from J, the junction kept 10 bases outside the gene matches. This clone was picked up a small number of times. As originally analysed: From reference gene primer amplification, estimates of nucleated cell counts were derived. Profiling relied on immunoSEQ multiplex PCR, and the TCRdb table lists in-frame clones only, not all of them. V, J and clone size reflect that table, while D and trimming were determined from the DNA. The sample yields around 150,000 clones, more than 70% seen once.

The sequence was obtained from a man aged 50-60 years with active or convalescent COVID-19. The J gene is TRBJ1-1, the V gene TRBV24-1; TRBD1 matches 7 bases. Sequenced material: peripheral blood. CDR3 bases: TGTGCCACCAGTGATCCATCGACAGGGAACGGTGAAGCTTTCTTT. It codes for CATSDPSTGNGEAFF.